This T cell receptor beta chain came from a study of CD8 T cells in Susac syndrome. Sequencing of TCR beta was undertaken in CD8+ and CD4+ T cells derived from blood. TEMRA cells were FACS-enriched, while CD8+ and CD4+ T cells were negatively isolated. The CDR3 spans 14 residues. The germline V gene has CDR1 SGHRS and CDR2 YFSETQ. J gave up 8 bases and V 4 bases, and 7 bases lay outside the gene matches. RNA, at roughly 0.45 to 1 ug, was reverse transcribed with random hexamers. TCR beta CDR3 was amplified by immunoSEQ covering 54 Vbeta and 13 Jbeta. TCRdb called the immunoSEQ multiplex PCR reads again in MiXCR, with one record for every CDR3 protein. Altogether some 300,000 distinct CDR3 sequences are present, over 75% being singletons, with the ten largest covering around 0.2%.

The sequence came from a human donor with multiple sclerosis. V gene TRBV5-1 combines with J gene TRBJ2-1, with 9 bases fitting TRBD1. The sequencing sample was made of CD8+ T cells from PBMCs. This CDR3 reads CASSIGTGFDEQFF. The DNA of the CDR3 is TGCGCCAGCAGCATTGGGACAGGGTTCGATGAGCAGTTCTTC. The full variable domain, completed using reference TRBV5-1 and TRBJ2-1, is KAGVTQTPRYLIKTRGQQVTLSCSPISGHRSVSWYQQTPGQGLQFLFEYFSETQRNKGNFPGRFSGRQFSNSRSEMNVSTLELGDSALYLCASSIGTGFDEQFFGPGTRLTVL.